The 28 T cell receptor beta chains in this list originate from one sample, sequenced in a study of CD8 T cells in Susac syndrome. cDNA came from approximately 0.5 to 1 ug RNA primed by random hexamers. TCRdb redid the calling of the immunoSEQ multiplex PCR reads with MiXCR, one entry per CDR3 protein. The sample consists of about 120,000 distinct CDR3 sequences, over 90% of them appearing once. Sequencing input: CD4+ T cells from PBMCs. The receptor set was obtained from a human donor in good health.

The chain has TRBV27 and TRBJ2-5, with D maybe TRBD1 (6 bases). The CDR3 covers 17 residues. V lost 5 bases and J 4 bases, leaving 23 bases between the germline ends. The germline V gene encodes CDR1 MNHEY and CDR2 SMNVEV (reference sequence). CDR3 amino acids: CASSPRDKVIPRETQYF. CDR3 bases: TGTGCCAGCAGTCCCCGGGACAAGGTTATTCCCCGAGAGACCCAGTACTTC.

The V gene is TRBV18, the J gene TRBJ2-3; no clear D. Germline loops: CDR1 KGHSH, CDR2 LQKENI. CDR3 length: 13 amino acids. Trimming took 3 bases from V and 3 from J, leaving 7 bases between them. The CDR3 nucleotides read TGTGCCAGCTCACCTCGACTGACAGATACGCAGTATTTT. Translating it yields CASSPRLTDTQYF.

The chain uses TRBV29-1 and TRBJ1-2; possibly TRBD1 for D (5 bases). The V end was cut by 4 bases, the J end by 7 bases, with 16 bases between. The germline gives CDR1 SQVTM, CDR2 ANQGSEA. The CDR3 spans 13 residues. Here the CDR3 DNA reads TGCAGCGTTGCGGGGCAGAGCCCCTTTGGCTACACCTTC. This sequence encodes CSVAGQSPFGYTF.

The rearrangement uses TRBV12-3 or TRBV12-4 and TRBJ2-1; D is uncertain. This CDR3 has 15 amino acids. V lost 6 bases and J 1 base, leaving 13 bases between the germline ends. The CDR3 region is CASSPPGNSYNEQFF. Here the CDR3 DNA reads TGTGCCAGCAGCCCTCCTGGGAATTCCTACAATGAGCAGTTCTTC.

V gene TRBV2 combines with J gene TRBJ2-2, with D possibly being TRBD1 (5 bases). This CDR3 comprises 13 residues. Germline CDR1 SNHLY, CDR2 FYNNEI. The V and J ends lost 7 bases and 2 bases respectively, with 8 bases between them. The DNA for the CDR3 is TGTGCCAGCAACCAGGGAAACACCGGGGAGCTGTTTTTT. Translated: CASNQGNTGELFF.

The chain links TRBV25-1 to TRBJ2-7, with 10 nucleotides matching TRBD2. The length of the CDR3 is 13 residues. In germline, CDR1 is MGHDK, CDR2 SYGVNS. Trimming took 5 bases from V and 6 from J; bases not matched to a gene: 4. The CDR3 protein is CASSLAGGREQYF. For the CDR3, the DNA is TGTGCCAGCAGTTTAGCGGGAGGACGCGAGCAGTACTTC.

The chain employs TRBV5-6 and TRBJ1-4, with D unresolved. The germline V gene has CDR1 SGHDT and CDR2 YYEEEE. V was clipped by 4 bases and J by 3 bases, with 13 bases between them. The CDR3 totals 15 residues. As DNA, the CDR3 is TGTGCCAGCAGCGATTCAGAGCTACCTAATGAAAAACTGTTTTTT. Its translation: CASSDSELPNEKLFF.

The chain uses TRBV12-3 or TRBV12-4 and TRBJ2-1; 10 bases fit TRBD2. V trimming: 2 bases; J trimming: 8 bases; junction bases outside the gene matches: 15. The CDR3 runs to 18 residues. In nucleotides, the CDR3 is TGTGCCAGCAGTTTAATCACTAGCGGGGTTCTCCTGCCCGATGAGCAGTTCTTC. Protein product: CASSLITSGVLLPDEQFF.

The gene calls are TRBV5-1 and TRBJ2-3; 10 bases line up with TRBD2. Germline V lookup: CDR1 SGHRS, CDR2 YFSETQ. The V gene end was trimmed by 3 bases and the J gene end by 4 bases; junction bases not matched to a gene: 11. CDR3 length: 17 residues. The CDR3 nucleotides read TGCGCCAGCAGCTCCGGTATTCTAGCGGGGGCTTCAGATACGCAGTATTTT. Its protein product is CASSSGILAGASDTQYF. Full variable domain (outside the CDR3, taken from reference TRBV5-1 and TRBJ2-3): KAGVTQTPRYLIKTRGQQVTLSCSPISGHRSVSWYQQTPGQGLQFLFEYFSETQRNKGNFPGRFSGRQFSNSRSEMNVSTLELGDSALYLCASSSGILAGASDTQYFGPGTRLTVL.

The V gene is TRBV7-8, the J gene TRBJ1-1; tentatively, D is TRBD1 (6 bases). Germline V gene data show CDR1 as SGHVS and CDR2 as FQNEAQ. CDR3 size: 15 residues. The V gene lost 3 bases and the J gene lost 0 bases, with 11 bases spanning the gap. CDR3 bases: TGTGCCAGCAGCTTTGGGGGGCCCATGAACACTGAAGCTTTCTTT. This sequence encodes CASSFGGPMNTEAFF.

V is TRBV18 and J is TRBJ2-7, with 10 bases lining up with TRBD2. The germline V gene encodes CDR1 KGHSH and CDR2 LQKENI. Trimming took 6 bases from V and 4 from J; bases not matched to a gene: 15. This CDR3 spans 17 amino acids. CDR3 residues: CASSPRTSGNPTYEQYF. The DNA for the CDR3 is TGTGCCAGCTCCCCTAGGACTAGCGGTAATCCGACATACGAGCAGTACTTC.

The rearrangement uses TRBV27 and TRBJ2-4; D remains ambiguous. The V end lost 5 bases, the J end lost 11 bases, and 16 bases lay between the germline ends. Germline V gene data show CDR1 as MNHEY and CDR2 as SMNVEV (reference sequence). The CDR3 extends over 13 amino acids. The DNA of the CDR3 is TGTGCCAGCAGTCGCCCCCCTCCAACGGTTCAGTACTTC. Protein: CASSRPPPTVQYF.

The J gene is TRBJ1-1, the V gene TRBV20-1; D is unresolved. Looked up from germline, CDR1 is DFQATT and CDR2 is SNEGSKA (reference sequence). Trimming took 3 bases from V and 1 from J, leaving 9 bases between them. This CDR3 is built from 13 residues. CDR3: CSASQRQNTEAFF. The CDR3 nucleotides are TGCAGTGCTAGCCAGAGACAGAACACTGAAGCTTTCTTT.

The chain carries TRBV2 and TRBJ2-1; the D gene could be TRBD1 or TRBD2 (6 bases each). CDR3 length: 12 amino acids. In germline, CDR1 is SNHLY, CDR2 FYNNEI. V was pared by 8 bases and J by 10 bases, with 15 bases between. CDR3 amino acids: CASPPRGLEQFF. Written as DNA, the CDR3 is TGTGCCAGCCCCCCCAGGGGACTGGAGCAGTTCTTC. The full variable domain, rest sourced from reference TRBV2 and TRBJ2-1, is EPEVTQTPSHQVTQMGQEVILRCVPISNHLYFYWYRQILGQKVEFLVSFYNNEISEKSEIFDDQFSVERPDGSNFTLKIRSTKLEDSAMYFCASPPRGLEQFFGPGTRLTVL.

The V call is TRBV6-2 or TRBV6-3, the J call TRBJ2-1; tentative D call: TRBD1 (5 bases). V was clipped by 0 bases and J by 7 bases, with 7 bases between them. The CDR3 contains 13 residues. The germline V gene has CDR1 MNHEY and CDR2 SVGEGT. In DNA, the CDR3 is TGTGCCAGCAGTTACTCGGACATAAATGAGCAGTTCTTC. Amino acids: CASSYSDINEQFF.

The V gene is TRBV12-3 or TRBV12-4, the J gene TRBJ1-1, with D maybe TRBD1 (5 bases). Trimming took 2 bases from V and 2 from J, leaving 15 bases between them. There are 16 residues in the CDR3. The CDR3 region has the DNA TGTGCCAGCAGTTTATGGGCTGCAGGGAGAAACACTGAAGCTTTCTTT. The encoded protein is CASSLWAAGRNTEAFF.

This clonotype is a singleton in its sample. The gene calls are TRBV29-1 and TRBJ2-7, with 13 bases fitting TRBD2. The germline V gene encodes CDR1 SQVTM and CDR2 ANQGSEA. The V gene end was trimmed by 7 bases and the J gene end by 6 bases; junction bases not matched to a gene: 6. This CDR3 is 13 amino acids long. The CDR3 loop is CSGGTSGTSEQYF. CDR3 in DNA: TGCAGCGGGGGGACTAGCGGGACCTCCGAGCAGTACTTC.

J is TRBJ2-7 and V is TRBV3-1; no reliable D call. Germline lookup yields CDR1 LGHDT and CDR2 YNNKEL (reference sequence). The CDR3 length is 11 residues. The V end was cut by 0 bases, the J end by 9 bases, with 6 bases between. CDR3 loop: CASSQDFVQYF. The CDR3 DNA reads as TGTGCCAGCAGCCAAGATTTTGTGCAGTACTTC.

This chain connects TRBV3-1 to TRBJ1-6, with 10 nucleotides matching TRBD1. J lost 9 bases, V lost 4 bases, and 12 bases had no gene match. The CDR3 is 17 residues long. The germline V gene has CDR1 LGHDT and CDR2 YNNKEL (reference sequence). The CDR3: CASSRLSRQGAASPLHF. The CDR3 DNA follows: TGTGCCAGCAGCCGACTCAGCAGACAGGGGGCAGCTTCACCCCTCCACTTT.

This sequence joins TRBV19 and TRBJ1-1, with D uncertain. CDR3 length: 14 residues. Germline V gene sequence: CDR1 LNHDA, CDR2 SQIVND (reference sequence). The germline V and J ends were trimmed by 7 bases and 0 bases, with 12 bases remaining between them. Here the CDR3 DNA reads TGTGCCAGTACACAGCCTTTGATGAACACTGAAGCTTTCTTT. This sequence encodes CASTQPLMNTEAFF. Together with reference TRBV19 and TRBJ1-1, the CDR3 gives the full variable domain: DGGITQSPKYLFRKEGQNVTLSCEQNLNHDAMYWYRQDPGQGLRLIYYSQIVNDFQKGDIAEGYSVSREKKESFPLTVTSAQKNPTAFYLCASTQPLMNTEAFFGQGTRLTVV.

The J gene is TRBJ2-6, the V gene TRBV27; D gene ambiguous. Trimming left V 8 bases short and J 4 bases short, with 6 bases between. This CDR3 is 12 amino acids long. CDR1 MNHEY and CDR2 SMNVEV come from the germline V gene (reference sequence). The CDR3: CASGAGANVLTF. The CDR3 DNA reads TGTGCCAGCGGCGCGGGGGCCAACGTCCTGACTTTC.

The chain links TRBV7-9 to TRBJ2-7; TRBD2 might be the D (7 bases). The CDR3 is 13 amino acids. Trimming shortened V by 5 bases and J by 6 bases, and 14 bases separated the two germline ends. Germline assignment: CDR1 SEHNR and CDR2 FQNEAQ (reference sequence). CDR3 sequence: CASSEGGPGEQYF. The CDR3 nucleotides read TGTGCCAGCAGCGAGGGGGGGCCCGGCGAGCAGTACTTC. The full variable domain, completed using reference TRBV7-9 and TRBJ2-7, is DTGVSQNPRHKITKRGQNVTFRCDPISEHNRLYWYRQTLGQGPEFLTYFQNEAQLEKSRLLSDRFSAERPKGSFSTLEIQRTEQGDSAMYLCASSEGGPGEQYFGPGTRLTVT.

The rearrangement links TRBV23-1 to TRBJ2-7, with 9 bases identical to TRBD1. TRBV23-1 is known as an ORF, though its function is uncertain. The trim removed 8 bases at V and 1 base at J, leaving 30 bases unmatched. The CDR3 consists of 22 residues. CDR3 sequence reads: CASQSIRTGATDVPLSSYEQYF. DNA for the CDR3: TGCGCCAGCCAGTCAATTAGGACAGGGGCGACCGACGTCCCATTAAGTTCCTACGAGCAGTACTTC.

This clonotype appeared once. The chain combines TRBV5-1 with TRBJ1-2, with TRBD1 as a possible D gene (6 bases). The CDR3 has 14 amino acids. The germline gives CDR1 SGHRS, CDR2 YFSETQ. Trimming cost V 0 bases and J 6 bases, with 12 bases left between them. The CDR3, as DNA: TGCGCCAGCAGCTTGGCACAGGGCCTCAATGGCTACACCTTC. Residues: CASSLAQGLNGYTF. Full variable domain (outside the CDR3, taken from reference TRBV5-1 and TRBJ1-2): KAGVTQTPRYLIKTRGQQVTLSCSPISGHRSVSWYQQTPGQGLQFLFEYFSETQRNKGNFPGRFSGRQFSNSRSEMNVSTLELGDSALYLCASSLAQGLNGYTFGSGTRLTVV.

CDR3 bases: TGTGCCAGTGACAGATCCGGTCAGCCCCAGCATTTT. Translating it yields CASDRSGQPQHF. This chain joins TRBV19 and TRBJ1-5; D is perhaps TRBD1 (5 bases). Per germline, CDR1 LNHDA and CDR2 SQIVND (reference sequence). The CDR3 consists of 12 residues. Trimming removed 8 bases from V and 6 bases from J, with 11 bases in between. The variable domain in full, completed from reference TRBV19 and TRBJ1-5, reads DGGITQSPKYLFRKEGQNVTLSCEQNLNHDAMYWYRQDPGQGLRLIYYSQIVNDFQKGDIAEGYSVSREKKESFPLTVTSAQKNPTAFYLCASDRSGQPQHFGDGTRLSIL.

The chain recombines TRBV28 with TRBJ1-2; maybe TRBD1 (5 bases). The V gene lost 6 bases and the J gene lost 4 bases, with 18 bases spanning the gap. The CDR3 loop spans 15 amino acids. CDR1 is MDHEN and CDR2 is SYDVKM in the germline V gene. The CDR3 DNA reads TGTGCCAGCAGCCGAAGGGGACCGGCCATCTATGGCTACACCTTC. Translated, it gives CASSRRGPAIYGYTF.

This clonotype was detected a few times. J is TRBJ2-7 and V is TRBV7-6, with TRBD2 matching over 8 bases. This CDR3 has 16 residues. Germline CDR1 and CDR2: SGHVS and FNYEAQ. J lost 2 bases, V lost 5 bases, and 11 bases had no gene match. CDR3 coding DNA: TGTGCCAGCAGCCCCAGTCCCCAGCGGGGGCCCTACGAGCAGTACTTC. Residues: CASSPSPQRGPYEQYF.

V is TRBV18 and J is TRBJ2-1, with 12 nucleotides matching TRBD2. The CDR3 extends over 15 amino acids. J lost 8 bases, V lost 3 bases, and 5 bases had no gene match. Germline CDR1 KGHSH, CDR2 LQKENI. CDR3 in amino acids: CASSPVLAGGHEQFF. DNA for the CDR3: TGTGCCAGCTCACCGGTACTAGCGGGAGGCCATGAGCAGTTCTTC. Combining the CDR3 with reference TRBV18 and TRBJ2-1 gives the whole variable domain NAGVMQNPRHLVRRRGQEARLRCSPMKGHSHVYWYRQLPEEGLKFMVYLQKENIIDESGMPKERFSAEFPKEGPSILRIQQVVRGDSAAYFCASSPVLAGGHEQFFGPGTRLTVL.